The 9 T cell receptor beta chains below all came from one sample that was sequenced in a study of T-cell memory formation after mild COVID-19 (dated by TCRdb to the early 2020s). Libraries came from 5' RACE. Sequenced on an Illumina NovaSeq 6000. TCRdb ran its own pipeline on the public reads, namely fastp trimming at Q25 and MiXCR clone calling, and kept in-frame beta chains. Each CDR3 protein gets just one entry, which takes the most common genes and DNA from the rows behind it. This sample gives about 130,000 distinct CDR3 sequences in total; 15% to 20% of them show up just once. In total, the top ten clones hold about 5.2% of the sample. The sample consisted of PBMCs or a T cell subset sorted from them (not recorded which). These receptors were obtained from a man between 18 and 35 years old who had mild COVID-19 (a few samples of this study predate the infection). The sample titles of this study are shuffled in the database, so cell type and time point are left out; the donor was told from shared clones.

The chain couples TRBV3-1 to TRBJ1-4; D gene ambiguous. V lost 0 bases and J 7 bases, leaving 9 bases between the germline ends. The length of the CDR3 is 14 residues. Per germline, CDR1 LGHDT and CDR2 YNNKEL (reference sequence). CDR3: CASSQDRQIEKLFF. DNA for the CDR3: TGTGCCAGCAGCCAAGATCGTCAGATTGAAAAACTGTTTTTT.

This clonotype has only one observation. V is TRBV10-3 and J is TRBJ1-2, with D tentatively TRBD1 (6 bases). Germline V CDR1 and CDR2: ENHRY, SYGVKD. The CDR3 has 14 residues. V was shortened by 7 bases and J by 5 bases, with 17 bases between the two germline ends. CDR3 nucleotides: TGTGCCATCAACTCCCCCGGGGGCCGGTATGGCTACACCTTC. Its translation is CAINSPGGRYGYTF.

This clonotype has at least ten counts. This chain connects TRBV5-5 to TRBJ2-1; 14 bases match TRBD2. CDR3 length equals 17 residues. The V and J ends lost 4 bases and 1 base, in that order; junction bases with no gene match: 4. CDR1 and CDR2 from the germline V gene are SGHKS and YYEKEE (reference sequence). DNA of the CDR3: TGTGCCAGCAGCCCCAGACTAGCGGGGGGGTCCTACAATGAGCAGTTCTTC. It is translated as CASSPRLAGGSYNEQFF.

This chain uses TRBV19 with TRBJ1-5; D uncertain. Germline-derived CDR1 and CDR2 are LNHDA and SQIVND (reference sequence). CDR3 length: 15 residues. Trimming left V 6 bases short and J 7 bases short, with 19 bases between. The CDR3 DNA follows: TGTGCCAGTAGCGATCCATACCGGAGCGGGCAGCCCCAGCATTTT. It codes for CASSDPYRSGQPQHF. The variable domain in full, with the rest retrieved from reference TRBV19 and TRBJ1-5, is DGGITQSPKYLFRKEGQNVTLSCEQNLNHDAMYWYRQDPGQGLRLIYYSQIVNDFQKGDIAEGYSVSREKKESFPLTVTSAQKNPTAFYLCASSDPYRSGQPQHFGDGTRLSIL.

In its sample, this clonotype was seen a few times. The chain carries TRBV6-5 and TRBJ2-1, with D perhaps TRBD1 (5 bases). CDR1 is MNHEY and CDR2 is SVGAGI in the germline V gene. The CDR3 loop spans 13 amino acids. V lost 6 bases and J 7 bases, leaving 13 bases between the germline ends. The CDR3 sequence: CASRTPGFNEQFF. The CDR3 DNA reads TGTGCCAGCAGGACACCAGGGTTTAATGAGCAGTTCTTC.

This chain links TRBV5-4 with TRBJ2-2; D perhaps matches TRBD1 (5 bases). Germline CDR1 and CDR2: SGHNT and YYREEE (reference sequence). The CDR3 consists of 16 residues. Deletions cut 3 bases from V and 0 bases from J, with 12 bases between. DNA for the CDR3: TGTGCCAGCAGCTCACAAGACAGAGCGAACACCGGGGAGCTGTTTTTT. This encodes CASSSQDRANTGELFF. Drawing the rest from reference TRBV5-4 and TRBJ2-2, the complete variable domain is ETGVTQSPTHLIKTRGQQVTLRCSSQSGHNTVSWYQQALGQGPQFIFQYYREEENGRGNFPPRFSGLQFPNYSSELNVNALELDDSALYLCASSSQDRANTGELFFGEGSRLTVL.

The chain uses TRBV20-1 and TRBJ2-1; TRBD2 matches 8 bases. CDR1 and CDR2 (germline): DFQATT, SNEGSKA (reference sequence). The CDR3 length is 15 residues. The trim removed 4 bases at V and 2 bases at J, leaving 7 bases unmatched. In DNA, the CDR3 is TGCAGTGCTATCGCGAGCGGGGGACCCTACAATGAGCAGTTCTTC. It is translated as CSAIASGGPYNEQFF.

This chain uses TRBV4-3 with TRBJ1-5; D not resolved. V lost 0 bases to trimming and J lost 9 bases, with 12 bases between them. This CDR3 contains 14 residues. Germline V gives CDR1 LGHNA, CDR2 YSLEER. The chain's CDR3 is CASSQEGDGRPQHF. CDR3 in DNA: TGCGCCAGCAGCCAAGAAGGCGACGGACGGCCCCAGCATTTT.

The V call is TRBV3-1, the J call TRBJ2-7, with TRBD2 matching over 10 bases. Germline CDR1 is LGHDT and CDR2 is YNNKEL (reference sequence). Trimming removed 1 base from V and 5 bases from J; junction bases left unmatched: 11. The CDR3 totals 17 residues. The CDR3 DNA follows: TGTGCCAGCAGCCAAGGACGCCAACTAGCGGGGATTAACGAGCAGTACTTC. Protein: CASSQGRQLAGINEQYF.